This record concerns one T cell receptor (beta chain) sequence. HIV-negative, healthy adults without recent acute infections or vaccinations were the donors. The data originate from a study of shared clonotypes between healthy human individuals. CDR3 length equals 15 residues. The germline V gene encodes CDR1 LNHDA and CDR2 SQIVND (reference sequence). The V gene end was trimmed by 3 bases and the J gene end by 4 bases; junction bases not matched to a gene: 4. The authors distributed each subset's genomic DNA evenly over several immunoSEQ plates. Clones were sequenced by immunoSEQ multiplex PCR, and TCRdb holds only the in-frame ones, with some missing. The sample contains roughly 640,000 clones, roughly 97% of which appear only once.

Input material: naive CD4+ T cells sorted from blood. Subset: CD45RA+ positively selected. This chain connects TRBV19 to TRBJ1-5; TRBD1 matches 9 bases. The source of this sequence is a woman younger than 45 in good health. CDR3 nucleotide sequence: TGTGCCAGTAGTATCCGGGACAGGGAAAATCAGCCCCAGCATTTT. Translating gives CASSIRDRENQPQHF.